This T cell receptor beta chain was found in a study of beta chain features in type 1 diabetes. Overall study: All samples combined gave about 100 million sorted cells for examination.

This clone was observed a few times. V dropped 5 bases and J dropped 0; count of bases not matched to a gene: 4. Germline CDR1 reads SEHNR; CDR2 reads FQNEAQ (reference sequence). There are 14 residues in the CDR3. The isolated RNA, all of it, was reverse transcribed, so expressed TCRB transcripts were what got sequenced. The table came from immunoSEQ multiplex PCR; TCRdb's copy has only in-frame clones and leaves some out. Of approximately 300,000 clones in the sample, roughly 9.6% were seen once. This TCR came from a woman aged 30 to 39 in good health. Sequenced sample: naive CD4+ T cells from blood. The J gene is TRBJ2-7, the V gene TRBV7-9; 7 nucleotides line up with TRBD2. CDR3 amino acids: CASSPRTSSYEQYF. In DNA form, the CDR3 reads TGTGCCAGCAGCCCCCGGACTAGCTCCTACGAGCAGTACTTC. Full variable domain (missing parts from reference TRBV7-9 and TRBJ2-7): DTGVSQNPRHKITKRGQNVTFRCDPISEHNRLYWYRQTLGQGPEFLTYFQNEAQLEKSRLLSDRFSAERPKGSFSTLEIQRTEQGDSAMYLCASSPRTSSYEQYFGPGTRLTVT.